This entry lists 27 T cell receptor beta chains sequenced from one sample in a study of shared clonotypes between healthy human individuals. This table comes from immunoSEQ multiplex PCR, and its TCRdb copy is limited to in-frame clones, with some not included. This table has approximately 2.4 million clones, 95% appearing once. Sample: naive CD4+ T cells sorted from blood. Subset given: CD45RA+ positively selected. Source of these receptors: a man in his late teens or twenties in good health.

V is TRBV2 and J is TRBJ2-1; possibly TRBD2 for D (5 bases). The germline gives CDR1 SNHLY, CDR2 FYNNEI. The CDR3 extends over 13 amino acids. V was trimmed by 10 bases and J by 2 bases, leaving 12 bases between them. The CDR3: CATEAVAYNEQFF. CDR3 in DNA: TGTGCCACCGAAGCGGTCGCCTACAATGAGCAGTTCTTC.

The rearrangement uses TRBV7-9 and TRBJ1-1, with a weak D call TRBD1 (6 bases). CDR1 and CDR2 from the germline V gene are SEHNR and FQNEAQ (reference sequence). The germline V and J ends were trimmed by 1 base and 2 bases, with 11 bases remaining between them. This CDR3 region has 15 residues. The CDR3 sequence is CASSLEGRGNTEAFF. The DNA of the CDR3 is TGTGCCAGCAGCTTAGAAGGCAGGGGTAACACTGAAGCTTTCTTT.

The chain joins TRBV6-5 to TRBJ2-7, with TRBD1 matching over 7 bases. Germline V gene lookup returns CDR1 MNHEY and CDR2 SVGAGI. The CDR3 is 13 amino acids. V trimming: 5 bases; J trimming: 4 bases; junction bases outside the gene matches: 5. DNA for the CDR3: TGTGCCAGCAGTAGGGACAGACAGTACGAGCAGTACTTC. Residues: CASSRDRQYEQYF.

The chain has TRBV5-1 and TRBJ1-1; no clear D. The CDR3 extends over 16 amino acids. The germline V and J ends were trimmed by 1 base and 1 base, with 14 bases remaining between them. CDR1 is SGHRS, CDR2 YFSETQ, per germline. This CDR3 is CASSLLGTRENTEAFF. The CDR3 DNA reads as TGCGCCAGCAGCTTGCTCGGTACGCGGGAGAACACTGAAGCTTTCTTT.

J is TRBJ1-1 and V is TRBV28; a weak D match, TRBD1 (5 bases). This CDR3 has 15 amino acids. The V gene's germline CDR1 is MDHEN and CDR2 SYDVKM. The germline V and J ends were trimmed by 5 bases and 0 bases, with 13 bases remaining between them. CDR3 sequence: CASSTTTVMNTEAFF. As DNA, the CDR3 is TGTGCCAGCAGTACTACGACAGTCATGAACACTGAAGCTTTCTTT.

This clone has only one observation. The CDR3 bases are TGTGCCAGCAGTGACCGACAGGGGTCTCGCAATGAGCAGTTCTTC. This gives the protein CASSDRQGSRNEQFF. This sequence joins TRBV6-4 and TRBJ2-1; 8 bases align to TRBD1. Germline-derived CDR1 and CDR2 are MRHNA and SNTAGT. The CDR3 has 15 amino acids. The V and J ends lost 2 bases and 6 bases, in that order; junction bases with no gene match: 6.

As regards this clone: This specimen includes other DNA sequences encoding the same CDR3. The genes are TRBV2 and TRBJ1-1; no clear D. V was trimmed by 1 base and J by 7 bases, leaving 7 bases between them. From germline, CDR1 is SNHLY and CDR2 FYNNEI. There are 12 residues in the CDR3. The CDR3 region has the DNA TGTGCCAGCAGTGAAGGAGGCAGTGAAGCTTTCTTT. Its translation is CASSEGGSEAFF.

The CDR3 DNA sequence: TGTGCCAGCATCCCCTCCGAGGGGGTAAACTATGGCTACACCTTC. It specifies CASIPSEGVNYGYTF. The chain has TRBV6-5 and TRBJ1-2; a possible D gene is TRBD1 (6 bases). Trimming took 7 bases from V and 2 from J, leaving 17 bases between them. Germline loops: CDR1 MNHEY, CDR2 SVGAGI. CDR3 size: 15 residues.

The table lists this clone with a count of one. The rearrangement uses TRBV11-2 and TRBJ2-3; D not certain. Per germline, CDR1 SGHAT and CDR2 FQNNGV. The CDR3 covers 14 residues. Trimming took 1 base from V and 5 from J, leaving 10 bases between them. The CDR3 reads CASSLARNGDTQYF. In DNA, the CDR3 is TGTGCCAGCAGCTTAGCCAGGAATGGAGATACGCAGTATTTT. Combining the CDR3 with reference TRBV11-2 and TRBJ2-3 gives the whole variable domain EAGVAQSPRYKIIEKRQSVAFWCNPISGHATLYWYQQILGQGPKLLIQFQNNGVVDDSQLPKDRFSAERLKGVDSTLKIQPAKLEDSAVYLCASSLARNGDTQYFGPGTRLTVL.

This clone appeared once. This sample includes further DNA sequences coding for the same CDR3. This rearrangement joins TRBV15 to TRBJ2-7; tentatively, D is TRBD2 (7 bases). Germline lookup yields CDR1 LNHNV and CDR2 YYDKDF (reference sequence). V lost 3 bases to trimming and J lost 3 bases, with 12 bases between them. The CDR3 contains 14 residues. The CDR3 DNA is TGTGCCACCAGCAGGGGGAGGGGGAGCTACGAGCAGTACTTC. Translated: CATSRGRGSYEQYF.

V is TRBV7-9 and J is TRBJ1-1; D possibly corresponds to TRBD1 (5 bases). Between the trimmed V and J ends, which lost 5 bases and 3 bases, there was a span of 22 bases. CDR3 length: 17 amino acids. Germline V gene data show CDR1 as SEHNR and CDR2 as FQNEAQ (reference sequence). The CDR3: CASSPMRGGQKDTEAFF. DNA for the CDR3: TGTGCCAGCAGCCCCATGAGGGGAGGGCAAAAGGACACTGAAGCTTTCTTT.

The CDR3 DNA follows: TGCGCCAGCAGCCAAGAGGTCCTTACCTATGGCTACACCTTC. It codes for CASSQEVLTYGYTF. The chain combines TRBV4-3 with TRBJ1-2; D not resolved. The V gene's germline CDR1 is LGHNA and CDR2 YSLEER. The CDR3 is 14 amino acids. Trimming took 0 bases from V and 4 from J, leaving 9 bases between them.

The chain couples TRBV19 to TRBJ1-6; D may be TRBD1 (6 bases). V was shortened by 4 bases and J by 2 bases, with 15 bases between the two germline ends. CDR3 length: 17 residues. The germline CDR1 and CDR2 sequences are LNHDA and SQIVND (reference sequence). CDR3 nucleotide sequence: TGTGCCAGTAGTACAACAGGGACGGGGACCTATAATTCACCCCTCCACTTT. As protein: CASSTTGTGTYNSPLHF.

This chain connects TRBV5-1 to TRBJ2-7; 7 bases map to TRBD2. The germline V gene has CDR1 SGHRS and CDR2 YFSETQ. The CDR3 has 14 amino acids. After removal of 4 bases from V and 7 bases from J, the junction contained 11 bases not matched to a gene. The CDR3 loop is CASSQRGGREEQYF. The CDR3 nucleotides are TGCGCCAGCAGCCAGCGTGGAGGGAGGGAAGAGCAGTACTTC.

V usage is TRBV5-6 and J usage is TRBJ2-4, with TRBD2 identical over 10 bases. This CDR3 region has 16 residues. The V segment lost 5 bases and the J segment 2 bases; nucleotides outside the gene matches: 7. In germline, CDR1 is SGHDT, CDR2 YYEEEE. Written as DNA, the CDR3 is TGTGCCAGCAGGGAAATAGCGGGAGGTCCCAAAAACATTCAGTACTTC. Protein sequence: CASREIAGGPKNIQYF. The variable domain in full, completed from reference TRBV5-6 and TRBJ2-4, reads DAGVTQSPTHLIKTRGQQVTLRCSPKSGHDTVSWYQQALGQGPQFIFQYYEEEERQRGNFPDRFSGHQFPNYSSELNVNALLLGDSALYLCASREIAGGPKNIQYFGAGTRLSVL.

CDR3 region: CAISGADETQYF. CDR3 bases: TGTGCCATCAGTGGAGCGGACGAGACCCAGTACTTC. The genes are TRBV10-3 and TRBJ2-5, with D tentatively TRBD2 (5 bases). Trimming shortened V by 4 bases and J by 5 bases, and 8 bases separated the two germline ends. Germline V gives CDR1 ENHRY, CDR2 SYGVKD. The CDR3 runs 12 residues.

The chain has TRBV4-1 and TRBJ1-2; D unresolved. Deletions cut 1 base from V and 1 base from J, with 7 bases between. CDR1 is MGHRA and CDR2 is YSYEKL in the germline V gene. The CDR3 consists of 14 residues. The CDR3 DNA reads TGCGCCAGCAGCCAAGGAGCCCTTAACTATGGCTACACCTTC. It encodes CASSQGALNYGYTF.

The CDR3 loop reads CSVDSGALGETQYF. DNA for the CDR3: TGCAGCGTTGACTCCGGGGCCTTGGGGGAGACCCAGTACTTC. This sequence joins TRBV29-1 and TRBJ2-5, with D perhaps matching TRBD1 or TRBD2 (5 bases each). CDR3 length: 14 residues. V was clipped by 3 bases and J by 5 bases, with 16 bases between them. Germline V lookup: CDR1 SQVTM, CDR2 ANQGSEA.

Points on this clone: Other DNA sequences of this sample code for an identical CDR3. CDR3 residues: CASSTGLAGFSYNEQFF. The CDR3 DNA is TGCGCCAGCAGCACCGGACTAGCGGGGTTCTCCTACAATGAGCAGTTCTTC. The chain recombines TRBV5-1 with TRBJ2-1; 12 nucleotides agree with TRBD2. The length of the CDR3 is 17 residues. J was trimmed by 0 bases and V by 4 bases; bases with no gene match: 5. The germline V gene has CDR1 SGHRS and CDR2 YFSETQ.

In the case of this clone: Germline and junction disagree at one end, which may indicate a read error. The chain couples TRBV7-2 to TRBJ1-1; 7 bases are a match to TRBD1. The V gene's germline CDR1 is SGHTA and CDR2 FQGNSA. The CDR3 spans 17 residues. CDR3 in DNA: TGTGCCAGCAGTTTAGTGGGGACAGATTTATCGAACACTGAAGCTTTCTTT. Translated: CASSLVGTDLSNTEAFF. The full variable domain, its missing parts supplied by reference TRBV7-2 and TRBJ1-1, is GAGVSQSPSNKVTEKGKDVELRCDPISGHTALYWYRQSLGQGLEFLIYFQGNSAPDKSGLPSDRFSAERTGGSVSTLTIQRTQQEDSAVYLCASSLVGTDLSNTEAFFGQGTRLTVV.

This rearrangement joins TRBV19 to TRBJ2-7, with a tentative D call TRBD1 (6 bases). V lost 5 bases, J lost 2 bases, and 19 bases lay in between. The CDR3 is made up of 16 amino acids. Germline V CDR1 and CDR2: LNHDA, SQIVND (reference sequence). The CDR3 nucleotides are TGTGCCAGTAGTGGCGGTCGACAGGAAGCCGCCTACGAGCAGTACTTC. Encoded protein: CASSGGRQEAAYEQYF. Based on the CDR3 plus reference TRBV19 and TRBJ2-7, the full variable domain is DGGITQSPKYLFRKEGQNVTLSCEQNLNHDAMYWYRQDPGQGLRLIYYSQIVNDFQKGDIAEGYSVSREKKESFPLTVTSAQKNPTAFYLCASSGGRQEAAYEQYFGPGTRLTVT.

This chain's CDR3 is CASSFGPVLALPETQYF. The CDR3 coding sequence is TGTGCCAGCAGCTTCGGTCCCGTGTTAGCTTTACCAGAGACCCAGTACTTC. The rearrangement joins TRBV5-5 to TRBJ2-5; D is unresolved. Germline V gene sequence: CDR1 SGHKS, CDR2 YYEKEE (reference sequence). Trimming left V 2 bases short and J 4 bases short, with 21 bases between. This CDR3 is 17 amino acids long.

Details on this clone: The sample carries other DNA sequences with the same CDR3. V gene TRBV6-1 combines with J gene TRBJ2-5; the match to TRBD1 covers 10 bases. With 6 bases clipped from V and 4 bases from J, the junction kept 5 bases outside the gene matches. Per germline, CDR1 MNHNS and CDR2 SASEGT. The CDR3 has 14 residues. The CDR3 nucleotides are TGTGCCAGCAGGGACAGGGGGAGAGGAGAGACCCAGTACTTC. Its protein is CASRDRGRGETQYF.

Regarding this clone: An end of the junction does not agree with germline; a read error may underlie this. This chain links TRBV7-2 with TRBJ2-7; D is possibly TRBD2 (5 bases). The CDR3 runs to 16 residues. Germline CDR1 and CDR2: SGHTA and FQGNSA. CDR3 DNA: TGTGCCAGCAGCTCCGGGCCTAAACCGGGATCCTCCGAGCAGTACTTC. Protein sequence: CASSSGPKPGSSEQYF.

V usage is TRBV7-9 and J usage is TRBJ2-3, with TRBD2 identical over 10 bases. This CDR3 contains 16 residues. Germline loops: CDR1 SEHNR, CDR2 FQNEAQ (reference sequence). With 5 bases clipped from V and 4 bases from J, the junction kept 9 bases outside the gene matches. The CDR3 spells CASSDRAGGPADTQYF. DNA of the CDR3: TGTGCCAGCAGCGATCGAGCGGGAGGGCCTGCAGATACGCAGTATTTT.

The chain joins TRBV5-1 to TRBJ2-2; weak D call: TRBD1 (6 bases). CDR3 length: 14 amino acids. V dropped 1 base and J dropped 9 bases, with 13 bases sitting between them. CDR1 and CDR2 (germline): SGHRS, YFSETQ. CDR3 DNA sequence: TGCGCCAGCAGCTTGCAAACAGGGAATCGGGAGCTGTTTTTT. It encodes CASSLQTGNRELFF.

The rearrangement links TRBV5-6 to TRBJ2-7; D gene ambiguous. The CDR3 totals 13 residues. Trimming stripped 2 bases from V and 0 bases from J, with 6 bases between. Germline V lookup: CDR1 SGHDT, CDR2 YYEEEE. Written as DNA, the CDR3 is TGTGCCAGCAGCTTTTACAGCTCCTACGAGCAGTACTTC. Translated, it gives CASSFYSSYEQYF.